This passage covers 3 T cell receptor beta chains from one sample sequenced in a study of shared clonotypes between healthy human individuals. Naive CD8 cells lacked CD45RO, underwent positive selection for CCR7 and left out terminally differentiated effector memory CD45RA+ cells. Sequencing was performed with immunoSEQ multiplex PCR; in TCRdb, only in-frame clones are kept and a portion is missing. The sample comprises around 1.9 million clones, 93% of which are singletons, and 1.7% rests with the top ten. The sequencing input was naive CD8+ T cells from PBMCs. The receptors originated from a young man in good health. Some clones in this sample may be carry-over from other donors' samples.

The V gene is TRBV13, the J gene TRBJ2-3; 7 bases map to TRBD1. CDR3 length equals 18 residues. Germline CDR1 is PRHDT and CDR2 is FYEKMQ (reference sequence). Losses at the gene ends were 0 bases for V and 6 bases for J; bases not matched to a gene: 15. This CDR3 is CASSLGFEGAGVADTQYF. For the CDR3, the DNA is TGTGCCAGCAGCTTAGGGTTTGAGGGGGCCGGGGTTGCCGATACGCAGTATTTT.

CDR3 in DNA: TGTGCCAGCAGTTCCAGGGACAGGGGGCGATTGGGTTCCGAGCAGTACTTC. Translating it yields CASSSRDRGRLGSEQYF. This chain links TRBV27 with TRBJ2-7; 12 bases map to TRBD1. This CDR3 contains 17 residues. The germline CDR1 and CDR2 sequences are MNHEY and SMNVEV (reference sequence). J lost 6 bases, V lost 4 bases, and 13 bases had no gene match.

This rearrangement joins TRBV27 to TRBJ2-7; D gene unclear. CDR3 length: 10 residues. Germline V gene sequence: CDR1 MNHEY, CDR2 SMNVEV (reference sequence). V shed 8 bases and J shed 6 bases, with 8 bases lying between them. The DNA for the CDR3 is TGTGCCAGCCCTGGAATCGAGCAGTACTTC. This encodes CASPGIEQYF.